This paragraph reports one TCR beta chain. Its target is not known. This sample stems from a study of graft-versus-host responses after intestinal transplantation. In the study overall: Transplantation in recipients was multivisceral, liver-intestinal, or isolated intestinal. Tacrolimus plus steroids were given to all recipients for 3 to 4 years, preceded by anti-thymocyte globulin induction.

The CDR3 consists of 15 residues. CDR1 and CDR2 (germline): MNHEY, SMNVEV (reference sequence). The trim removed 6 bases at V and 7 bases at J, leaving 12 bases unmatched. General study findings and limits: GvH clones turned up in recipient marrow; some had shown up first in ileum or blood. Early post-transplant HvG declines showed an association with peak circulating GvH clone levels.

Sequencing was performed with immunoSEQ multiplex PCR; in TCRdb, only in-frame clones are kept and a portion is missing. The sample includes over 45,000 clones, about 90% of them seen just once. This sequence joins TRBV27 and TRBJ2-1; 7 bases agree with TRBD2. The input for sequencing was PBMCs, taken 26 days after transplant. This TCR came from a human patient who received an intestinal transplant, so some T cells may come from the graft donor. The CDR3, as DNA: TGTGCCAGCAGCAGCGGGGATGGGGAGGGGAATGAGCAGTTCTTC. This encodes CASSSGDGEGNEQFF.